Listed here are 20 T cell receptor beta chains from one sample, sequenced in a study of Ad26.COV2.S vaccination and SARS-CoV-2 variants. Profiling relied on immunoSEQ multiplex PCR, and the TCRdb table lists in-frame clones only, not all of them. This table has about 440,000 clones, about nine tenths appearing once. Treatment of the sample: around 19 received Ad26.COV2.S at low or high dose, single or two shots; roughly five received placebo; per-sample allocation not given. Specimens were obtained on day 63 following the first vaccine or placebo injection. Sequences were derived from peripheral blood, sampled in a trial of Ad26.COV2.S vaccine versus placebo. These receptor sequences come from a person between 18 and 65 years old who received the Ad26.COV2.S COVID-19 vaccine or a placebo.

The chain links TRBV9 to TRBJ2-7, with D tentatively TRBD2 (5 bases). The CDR3 consists of 14 residues. Germline loops: CDR1 SGDLS, CDR2 YYNGEE. Trimming took off 5 bases at V and 4 bases at J, with 16 bases between the two ends. DNA of the CDR3: TGTGCCAGCAGTCCTACTACCGGGATTTACGAGCAGTACTTC. This codes for CASSPTTGIYEQYF.

V is TRBV19 and J is TRBJ2-5, with a possible D match to TRBD1 (6 bases). From germline, CDR1 is LNHDA and CDR2 SQIVND (reference sequence). The CDR3 totals 16 residues. Deletions cut 1 base from V and 0 bases from J, with 12 bases between. The CDR3 loop reads CASSIGQGRNQETQYF. The CDR3 region has the DNA TGTGCCAGTAGTATAGGGCAGGGGAGAAACCAAGAGACCCAGTACTTC.

J is TRBJ2-2 and V is TRBV6-4; TRBD1 or TRBD2 may be the D gene (6 bases each). V lost 7 bases and J lost 5, with 14 bases in between. The CDR3 has 14 residues. Per germline, CDR1 MRHNA and CDR2 SNTAGT. Here the CDR3 reads CASKETGGTGELFF. In DNA, the CDR3 is TGTGCCAGCAAAGAGACAGGAGGGACCGGGGAGCTGTTTTTT.

This sequence joins TRBV12-3 or TRBV12-4 and TRBJ1-1; D gene uncertain. Trimming shortened V by 2 bases and J by 1 base, and 5 bases separated the two germline ends. CDR3 length: 13 amino acids. The CDR3 DNA is TGTGCCAGCAGTTTACATCCGAACACTGAAGCTTTCTTT. Protein sequence: CASSLHPNTEAFF.

The CDR3 DNA sequence: TGTGCCAGCAGTCTTAAGAGCTCCTACAATGAGCAGTTCTTC. Translated: CASSLKSSYNEQFF. The rearrangement links TRBV27 to TRBJ2-1; D is undetermined. The germline V gene has CDR1 MNHEY and CDR2 SMNVEV (reference sequence). This CDR3 region has 14 residues. Trimming removed 5 bases at V and 0 bases at J, with 8 bases between.

This clone was observed many times. The chain combines TRBV7-2 with TRBJ2-2, with 9 bases aligning to TRBD2. The CDR3 runs 15 residues. Germline CDR1 reads SGHTA; CDR2 reads FQGNSA. V shed 5 bases and J 6 bases; nucleotides not matched to a gene: 7. The CDR3 coding sequence is TGTGCCAGCAGCCGGCTCCCTAGCGGGGCCGGGGAGCTGTTTTTT. Protein: CASSRLPSGAGELFF.

CDR3 bases: TGCGCCAGCAGCCCCTCAAGGGGAGACTACGAGCAGTACTTC. It is translated as CASSPSRGDYEQYF. The chain is built from TRBV4-3 and TRBJ2-7; possibly TRBD1 or TRBD2 for D (5 bases each). With 4 bases removed from V and 3 bases from J, the gap between germline ends came to 13 bases. Germline CDR1 reads LGHNA; CDR2 reads YSLEER. There are 14 residues in the CDR3.

The chain employs TRBV4-2 and TRBJ1-3; 9 positions match TRBD1. Germline assignment: CDR1 LGHNA and CDR2 YNFKEQ. The CDR3 has 21 residues. After removal of 0 bases from V and 0 bases from J, the junction contained 15 bases not matched to a gene. CDR3 protein: CASSQEGPNRGRLSSGNTIYF. The CDR3 DNA reads TGTGCCAGCAGCCAAGAGGGCCCCAACAGGGGGCGATTGAGCTCTGGAAACACCATATATTTT.

This chain joins TRBV7-8 and TRBJ2-2; D unclear. V lost 1 base, J lost 1 base, and 4 bases lay in between. The CDR3 spans 14 residues. Germline V gene lookup returns CDR1 SGHVS and CDR2 FQNEAQ. The DNA for the CDR3 is TGTGCCAGCAGCTTAGGACAGAACACCGGGGAGCTGTTTTTT. Translation: CASSLGQNTGELFF.

This clone was detected once. This rearrangement joins TRBV3-1 (or the pseudogene TRBV3-2) to TRBJ2-3; D gene unclear. The germline V and J ends were trimmed by 2 bases and 2 bases, with 2 bases remaining between them. Germline V gene lookup returns CDR1 LGHDT and CDR2 YNNKEL (reference sequence). The CDR3 spans 12 residues. The CDR3 bases are TGTGCCAGCAGCCAAATCACAGATACGCAGTATTTT. The encoded protein is CASSQITDTQYF.

The V and J genes are TRBV7-8 and TRBJ1-2; D is undetermined. Germline values: CDR1 SGHVS, CDR2 FQNEAQ. This CDR3 spans 14 amino acids. Trimming stripped 4 bases from V and 4 bases from J, with 13 bases between. CDR3 amino acids: CASSSSGRTYGYTF. Here the CDR3 DNA reads TGTGCCAGCAGCTCATCCGGGAGGACCTATGGCTACACCTTC.

The rearrangement joins TRBV9 to TRBJ2-7; TRBD1 or TRBD2 may be the D gene (5 bases each). The V gene's germline CDR1 is SGDLS and CDR2 YYNGEE. The CDR3 is 16 residues long. The ends were cut back, 2 bases at V and 2 bases at J, with 17 bases in the middle. CDR3: CASSVRDAPRPYEQYF. CDR3 bases: TGTGCCAGCAGCGTCCGGGACGCCCCCCGTCCCTACGAGCAGTACTTC.

For the CDR3, the DNA is TGTGCCAGCTCACCACCGGGACAGCTAAAGATTGGAAACACCATATATTTT. Its translation: CASSPPGQLKIGNTIYF. The V gene is TRBV18, the J gene TRBJ1-3, with 7 bases that match TRBD1. Germline V gene sequence: CDR1 KGHSH, CDR2 LQKENI. Trimming cost V 0 bases and J 3 bases; bases outside gene matches: 8. The CDR3 sequence is 17 residues long.

V is TRBV13 and J is TRBJ1-3; no clear D. The CDR3 is 12 amino acids. V was shortened by 3 bases and J by 3 bases, with 3 bases between the two germline ends. Germline V gene data show CDR1 as PRHDT and CDR2 as FYEKMQ (reference sequence). The CDR3 loop reads CASSFRGNTIYF. CDR3 DNA sequence: TGTGCCAGCAGCTTTCGTGGAAACACCATATATTTT.

The gene calls are TRBV5-1 and TRBJ2-1; 8 nucleotides match TRBD2. Germline V gives CDR1 SGHRS, CDR2 YFSETQ. Trimming cost V 4 bases and J 7 bases; bases outside gene matches: 10. The CDR3 runs 15 residues. The CDR3 bases are TGCGCCAGCAGCAAGGGACTAGGACGTATTAATGAGCAGTTCTTC. Translation gives CASSKGLGRINEQFF.

This sequence joins TRBV25-1 and TRBJ2-7; D remains unclear. This CDR3 comprises 16 residues. With 1 base removed from V and 0 bases from J, the gap between germline ends came to 13 bases. Per the germline V gene, CDR1 is MGHDK and CDR2 is SYGVNS. The CDR3 nucleotides read TGTGCCAGCAGTGAATTGAAGGAAGCTAGCTCCTACGAGCAGTACTTC. This codes for CASSELKEASSYEQYF.

This clone has only a few counts. The chain recombines TRBV25-1 with TRBJ2-7; perhaps TRBD1 as D (5 bases). CDR3 length: 12 amino acids. The V end was cut by 4 bases, the J end by 3 bases, with 7 bases between. Germline lookup yields CDR1 MGHDK and CDR2 SYGVNS. The CDR3 bases are TGTGCCAGCAGTGGACAGTTCTACGAGCAGTACTTC. It yields the protein CASSGQFYEQYF.

V gene TRBV2 combines with J gene TRBJ2-2; TRBD1 matches 10 bases. J lost 1 base, V lost 6 bases, and 5 bases had no gene match. CDR3 length equals 16 residues. The germline V gene has CDR1 SNHLY and CDR2 FYNNEI. In DNA, the CDR3 is TGTGCCAGCAGAGCCGGACAGGGGGGGAACACCGGGGAGCTGTTTTTT. Protein: CASRAGQGGNTGELFF.

The chain couples TRBV4-1 to TRBJ2-3; TRBD2 aligns across 7 bases. The germline V gene has CDR1 MGHRA and CDR2 YSYEKL. This CDR3 spans 18 amino acids. V was clipped by 0 bases and J by 4 bases; unmatched bases: 13. CDR3 sequence reads: CASSQDLSKRGAPDTQYF. The CDR3 region has the DNA TGCGCCAGCAGCCAAGATCTATCTAAGCGGGGCGCCCCAGATACGCAGTATTTT.

The CDR3 DNA reads as TGTGCCAGCAGTTTGCGGGCGCGATTGATCGGTGGCTACACCTTC. Translated, it gives CASSLRARLIGGYTF. The chain links TRBV27 to TRBJ1-2; D not certain. Germline V lookup: CDR1 MNHEY, CDR2 SMNVEV (reference sequence). This CDR3 region has 15 residues. V lost 3 bases and J lost 7, with 18 bases in between.